These T cell receptor beta chains were read from a single sample in a study of human T cells and chemical hapten exposure. Via MiXCR, TCRdb re-called the RACE reads, giving one row per CDR3 protein. The profile covers about 130,000 distinct CDR3 sequences, with approximately 9% appearing a single time and around 2% taken by the ten largest. Sequencing was performed on whole blood. The receptor set was obtained from a male donor in good health. Some clones in this sample may be carry-over from other donors' samples. Both conserved end residues are part of each CDR3. Fields, in order: D gene, clone size, J gene, V gene, CDR3 DNA, CDR3 protein. A D gene is named only where the DNA matches it firmly. Only some rows state a clone size, as once, few, many or a class for expanded clones.

NA	few	TRBJ2-7	TRBV12-3/TRBV12-4	TGTGCCAGCAGTTCGGGGACGGCGTCCTACGAGCAGTACTTC	CASSSGTASYEQYF
TRBD1	many	TRBJ1-3	TRBV20-1	TGCAGTGCTAGAGTAGGGGGACAGGGGCTAGGAAACACCATATATTTT	CSARVGGQGLGNTIYF
TRBD2	NA	TRBJ2-7	TRBV10-3	TGTGCCATCAGTGTGGGGACTAGCGGCTACGAGCAGTACTTC	CAISVGTSGYEQYF
NA	NA	TRBJ1-1	TRBV28	TGTGCCAGCAGTTTACCCCGGAACACTGAAGCTTTCTTT	CASSLPRNTEAFF
NA	NA	TRBJ2-1	TRBV12-3/TRBV12-4	TGTGCCAGCAACGACCCCAGGAGGGGAACCGTCAATGAGCAGTTCTTC	CASNDPRRGTVNEQFF
NA	few	TRBJ2-1	TRBV5-5	TGTGCCAGCAGCTTCCCTAGCGAGGGGACAAATGAGCAGTTCTTC	CASSFPSEGTNEQFF
TRBD1	few	TRBJ1-1	TRBV27	TGTGCCAGCAGTACGCTCACACAAATCAGGGGGCTGTTTACTGAAGCTTTCTTT	CASSTLTQIRGLFTEAFF
TRBD2	NA	TRBJ2-7	TRBV7-9	TGTGCCAGCAGCTTGAAGACTAGCGGGGAATCGCGCCCCCACGAGCAGTACTTC	CASSLKTSGESRPHEQYF
TRBD1	few	TRBJ2-1	TRBV6-2/TRBV6-3	TGTGCCAGCAGCACAAACAGGGGGCGAGGGTACAATGAGCAGTTCTTC	CASSTNRGRGYNEQFF
TRBD1	many	TRBJ2-1	TRBV6-2/TRBV6-3	TGTGCCAGCAGTTACCGGGACAGGAGTAGGGATGAGCAGTTCTTC	CASSYRDRSRDEQFF
NA	many	TRBJ2-1	TRBV6-4	TGTGCCAGCAGCCCGACAGACTACAATGAGCAGTTCTTC	CASSPTDYNEQFF
NA	many	TRBJ2-7	TRBV5-1	TGCGCCAGCAGCTTGGGAACAGGAAATTACGAGCAGTACTTC	CASSLGTGNYEQYF
NA	many	TRBJ2-5	TRBV5-6	TGTGCCAGCAGCCCCCGGCCGGAACGAGAGACCCAGTACTTC	CASSPRPERETQYF
NA	NA	TRBJ2-2	TRBV6-5	TGTGCCAGCAGACCACGACAGGTGATGGACACCGGGGAGCTGTTTTTT	CASRPRQVMDTGELFF
NA	few	TRBJ1-1	TRBV20-1	TGCAGTGCTACGGAGGCAACGAACACTGAAGCTTTCTTT	CSATEATNTEAFF
TRBD2	few	TRBJ2-1	TRBV6-5	TGTGCCAGCAGTTACTCCGGGGGGGGGCCGGGAAATGAGCAGTTCTTC	CASSYSGGGPGNEQFF
TRBD2	NA	TRBJ2-1	TRBV12-3/TRBV12-4	TGTGCCAGCAGTTTTGAATTAGCGGGAGGGCACAATGAGCAGTTCTTC	CASSFELAGGHNEQFF